These 6 T cell receptor beta chains share one sample of origin, sequenced in a study of blood T cell repertoires in COVID-19. TCRdb's copy holds only in-frame clones and misses some; the assay was immunoSEQ multiplex PCR. The sample carries about 120,000 clones, roughly 76% recorded once. Sequenced sample: peripheral blood. Receptors originate from a human donor in a cohort sampled during active COVID-19.

V and J are TRBV3-1 (or the pseudogene TRBV3-2) and TRBJ2-7; D possibly corresponds to TRBD2 (5 bases). Germline CDR1 LGHDT, CDR2 YNNKEL (reference sequence). The CDR3 totals 13 residues. The germline V and J ends were trimmed by 0 bases and 3 bases, with 6 bases remaining between them. CDR3 in amino acids: CASSQERGYEQYF. Here the CDR3 DNA reads TGTGCCAGCAGCCAAGAACGGGGCTACGAGCAGTACTTC.

V usage is TRBV28 and J usage is TRBJ2-3; D might be TRBD2 (5 bases). Germline-derived CDR1 and CDR2 are MDHEN and SYDVKM. Trimming took off 3 bases at V and 0 bases at J, with 13 bases between the two ends. The CDR3 length is 16 residues. The CDR3 is CASSLRVGSSTDTQYF. The CDR3 DNA sequence: TGTGCCAGCAGTTTGAGGGTAGGATCCAGCACAGATACGCAGTATTTT.

The genes are TRBV9 and TRBJ2-5, with 9 bases aligning to TRBD2. Germline CDR1 SGDLS, CDR2 YYNGEE. The V and J ends lost 4 bases and 5 bases, in that order; junction bases with no gene match: 12. CDR3 length: 16 residues. Here the CDR3 reads CASSIGTSSARETQYF. The CDR3 bases are TGTGCCAGCAGCATCGGGACTAGCAGTGCAAGGGAGACCCAGTACTTC.

The chain recombines TRBV19 with TRBJ1-2; 10 bases agree with TRBD1. The germline V gene has CDR1 LNHDA and CDR2 SQIVND (reference sequence). The CDR3 extends over 14 amino acids. V was clipped by 6 bases and J by 5 bases; unmatched bases: 6. CDR3 loop: CASSGTGDGYGYTF. The CDR3 DNA sequence: TGTGCCAGTAGCGGGACAGGGGATGGGTATGGCTACACCTTC.

This sequence joins TRBV18 and TRBJ1-3; D perhaps matches TRBD1 (5 bases). Trimming stripped 3 bases from V and 4 bases from J, with 10 bases between. Looked up from germline, CDR1 is KGHSH and CDR2 is LQKENI. This CDR3 comprises 14 residues. The DNA for the CDR3 is TGTGCCAGCTCACCGGGGACTGAGGGAAACACCATATATTTT. Residues: CASSPGTEGNTIYF.

The V call is TRBV19, the J call TRBJ1-1, with D unresolved. In germline, CDR1 is LNHDA, CDR2 SQIVND (reference sequence). Trimming took 6 bases from V and 1 from J, leaving 12 bases between them. The CDR3 is made up of 14 amino acids. The CDR3 DNA sequence: TGTGCCAGTAGGTTTTCTATAGCGAACACTGAAGCTTTCTTT. Protein product: CASRFSIANTEAFF.